The present T cell receptor (beta chain) was sequenced within a study of blood T cell repertoires in COVID-19. Study summary: The United States, Italy and Spain supplied acute and convalescent COVID-19 samples. T cells, B-cell-depleted T cells, or PBMCs provided the cDNA or gDNA that served as material.

The CDR3 contains 15 residues. CDR1 is MDHEN, CDR2 SYDVKM, per germline. V shed 6 bases, J shed 4 bases, and the junction held 7 bases outside the gene matches. Profiling relied on immunoSEQ multiplex PCR, and the TCRdb table lists in-frame clones only, not all of them. The sample lists 200,000 to 250,000 clones; around nine tenths were seen once. The rearrangement joins TRBV28 to TRBJ1-5; 9 bases are a match to TRBD1. The clonotype comes from a man aged 60 to 69 with acute or convalescent COVID-19. The material sequenced was peripheral blood. The CDR3 region has the DNA TGTGCCAGCAGGGTGGGACAGGGTAGAAATCAGCCCCAGCATTTT. Translation: CASRVGQGRNQPQHF.